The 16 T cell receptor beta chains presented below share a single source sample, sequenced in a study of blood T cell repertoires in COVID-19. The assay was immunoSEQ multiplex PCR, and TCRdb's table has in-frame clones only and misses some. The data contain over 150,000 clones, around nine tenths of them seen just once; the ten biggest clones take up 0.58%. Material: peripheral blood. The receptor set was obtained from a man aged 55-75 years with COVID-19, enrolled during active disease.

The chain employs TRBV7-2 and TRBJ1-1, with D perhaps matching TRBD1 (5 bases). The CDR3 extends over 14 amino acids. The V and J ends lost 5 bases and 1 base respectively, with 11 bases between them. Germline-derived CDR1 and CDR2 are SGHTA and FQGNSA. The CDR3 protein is CASSVDIRNTEAFF. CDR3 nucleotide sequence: TGTGCCAGCAGCGTGGACATAAGGAACACTGAAGCTTTCTTT.

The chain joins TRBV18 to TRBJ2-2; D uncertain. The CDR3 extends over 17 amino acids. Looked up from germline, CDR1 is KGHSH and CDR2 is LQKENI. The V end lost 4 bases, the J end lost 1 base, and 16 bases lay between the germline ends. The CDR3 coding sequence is TGTGCCAGCTCACTCACAGCCCTCTATTTGAACACCGGGGAGCTGTTTTTT. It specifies CASSLTALYLNTGELFF.

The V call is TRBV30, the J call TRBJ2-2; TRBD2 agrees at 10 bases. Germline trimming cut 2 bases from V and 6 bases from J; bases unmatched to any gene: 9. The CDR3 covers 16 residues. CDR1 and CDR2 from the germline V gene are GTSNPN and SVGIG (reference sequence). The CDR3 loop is CAWSPRLAGVSGELFF. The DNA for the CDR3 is TGTGCCTGGAGTCCCCGCCTAGCGGGAGTCTCCGGGGAGCTGTTTTTT.

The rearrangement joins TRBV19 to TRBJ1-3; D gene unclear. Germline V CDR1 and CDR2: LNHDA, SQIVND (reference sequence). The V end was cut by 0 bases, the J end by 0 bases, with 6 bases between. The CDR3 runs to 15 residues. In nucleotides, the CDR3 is TGTGCCAGTAGTATAGACAGGTTCTCTGGAAACACCATATATTTT. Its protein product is CASSIDRFSGNTIYF. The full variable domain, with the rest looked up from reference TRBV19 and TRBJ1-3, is DGGITQSPKYLFRKEGQNVTLSCEQNLNHDAMYWYRQDPGQGLRLIYYSQIVNDFQKGDIAEGYSVSREKKESFPLTVTSAQKNPTAFYLCASSIDRFSGNTIYFGEGSWLTVV.

This CDR3 reads CASSATGGGYGYTF. In DNA form, the CDR3 reads TGTGCCAGCAGTGCGACAGGGGGCGGTTATGGCTACACCTTC. The chain couples TRBV28 to TRBJ1-2; 10 bases are shared with TRBD1. Trimming removed 5 bases from V and 5 bases from J; junction bases left unmatched: 5. This CDR3 has 14 residues. The germline V gene has CDR1 MDHEN and CDR2 SYDVKM.

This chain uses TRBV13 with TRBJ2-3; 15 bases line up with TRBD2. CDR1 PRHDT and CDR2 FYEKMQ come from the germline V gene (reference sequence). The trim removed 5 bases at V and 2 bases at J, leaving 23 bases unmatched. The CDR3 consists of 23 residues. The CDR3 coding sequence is TGTGCCAGCAGCCTCCGGACTAGCGGGAGGGTCACGGGAGTTGGGAGATACACAGATACGCAGTATTTT. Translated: CASSLRTSGRVTGVGRYTDTQYF.

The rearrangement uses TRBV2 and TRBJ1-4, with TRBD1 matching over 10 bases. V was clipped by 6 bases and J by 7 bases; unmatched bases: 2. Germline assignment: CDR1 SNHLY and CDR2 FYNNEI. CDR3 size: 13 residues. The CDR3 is CASRGTGVEKLFF. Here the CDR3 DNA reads TGTGCCAGCAGGGGGACAGGGGTTGAAAAACTGTTTTTT.

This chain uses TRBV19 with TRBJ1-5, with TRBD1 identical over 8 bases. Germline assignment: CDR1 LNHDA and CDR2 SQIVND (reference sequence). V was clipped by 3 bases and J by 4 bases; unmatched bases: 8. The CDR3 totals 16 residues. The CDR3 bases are TGTGCCAGTAGTATTATAGGACAGGGAGATAATCAGCCCCAGCATTTT. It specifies CASSIIGQGDNQPQHF.

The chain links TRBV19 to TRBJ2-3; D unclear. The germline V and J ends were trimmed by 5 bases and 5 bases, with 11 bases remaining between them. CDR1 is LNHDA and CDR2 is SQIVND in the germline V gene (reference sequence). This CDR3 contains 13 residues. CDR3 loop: CASSLSLEDTQYF. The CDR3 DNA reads TGTGCCAGTAGTCTATCCCTCGAAGATACGCAGTATTTT. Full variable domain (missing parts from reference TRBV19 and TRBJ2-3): DGGITQSPKYLFRKEGQNVTLSCEQNLNHDAMYWYRQDPGQGLRLIYYSQIVNDFQKGDIAEGYSVSREKKESFPLTVTSAQKNPTAFYLCASSLSLEDTQYFGPGTRLTVL.

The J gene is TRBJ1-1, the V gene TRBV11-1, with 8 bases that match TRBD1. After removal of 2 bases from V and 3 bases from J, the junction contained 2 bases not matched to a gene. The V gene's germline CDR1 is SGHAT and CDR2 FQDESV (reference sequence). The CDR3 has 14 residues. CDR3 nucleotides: TGTGCCAGCAGCTTACAGGGGGCCTACACTGAAGCTTTCTTT. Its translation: CASSLQGAYTEAFF. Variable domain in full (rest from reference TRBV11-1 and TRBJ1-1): EAEVAQSPRYKITEKSQAVAFWCDPISGHATLYWYRQILGQGPELLVQFQDESVVDDSQLPKDRFSAERLKGVDSTLKIQPAELGDSAMYLCASSLQGAYTEAFFGQGTRLTVV.

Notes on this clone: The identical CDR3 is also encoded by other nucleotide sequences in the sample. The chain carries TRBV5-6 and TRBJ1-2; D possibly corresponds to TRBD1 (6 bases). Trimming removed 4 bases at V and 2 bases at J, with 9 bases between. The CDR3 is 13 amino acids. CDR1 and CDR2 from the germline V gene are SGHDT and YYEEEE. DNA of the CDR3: TGTGCCAGCAGCGCCGGGACAAACTATGGCTACACCTTC. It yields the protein CASSAGTNYGYTF.

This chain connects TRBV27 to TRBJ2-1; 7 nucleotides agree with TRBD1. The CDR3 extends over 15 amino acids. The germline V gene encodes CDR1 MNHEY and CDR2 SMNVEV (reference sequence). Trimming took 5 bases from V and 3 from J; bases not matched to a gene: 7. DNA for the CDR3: TGTGCCAGCAGTGTAAACCGGGACAGCTACAATGAGCAGTTCTTC. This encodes CASSVNRDSYNEQFF.

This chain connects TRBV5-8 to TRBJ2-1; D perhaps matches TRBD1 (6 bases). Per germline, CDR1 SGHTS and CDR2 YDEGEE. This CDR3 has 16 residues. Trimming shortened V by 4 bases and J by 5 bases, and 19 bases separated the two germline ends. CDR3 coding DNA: TGTGCCAGCAGCCATTGGTTCGGGACACAAAACAATGAGCAGTTCTTC. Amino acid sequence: CASSHWFGTQNNEQFF. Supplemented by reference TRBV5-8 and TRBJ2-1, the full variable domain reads EAGVTQSPTHLIKTRGQQATLRCSPISGHTSVYWYQQALGLGLQFLLWYDEGEERNRGNFPPRFSGRQFPNYSSELNVNALELEDSALYLCASSHWFGTQNNEQFFGPGTRLTVL.

This CDR3 is CASRPSGRAGRGTDTQYF. In nucleotides, the CDR3 is TGTGCCAGCCGACCTAGCGGGAGGGCCGGAAGGGGCACAGATACGCAGTATTTT. The chain uses TRBV7-9 and TRBJ2-3, with TRBD2 matching 12 bases. CDR3 length equals 18 residues. V lost 8 bases and J lost 1; bases outside the gene matches: 13. From germline, CDR1 is SEHNR and CDR2 FQNEAQ (reference sequence). Full variable domain (missing parts from reference TRBV7-9 and TRBJ2-3): DTGVSQNPRHKITKRGQNVTFRCDPISEHNRLYWYRQTLGQGPEFLTYFQNEAQLEKSRLLSDRFSAERPKGSFSTLEIQRTEQGDSAMYLCASRPSGRAGRGTDTQYFGPGTRLTVL.

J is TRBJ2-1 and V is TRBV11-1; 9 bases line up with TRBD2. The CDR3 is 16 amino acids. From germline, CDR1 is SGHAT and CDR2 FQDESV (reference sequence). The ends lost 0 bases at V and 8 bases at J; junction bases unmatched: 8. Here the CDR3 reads CASSLAGGRALDEQFF. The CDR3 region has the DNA TGTGCCAGCAGCTTAGCAGGCGGGAGGGCCCTCGATGAGCAGTTCTTC.

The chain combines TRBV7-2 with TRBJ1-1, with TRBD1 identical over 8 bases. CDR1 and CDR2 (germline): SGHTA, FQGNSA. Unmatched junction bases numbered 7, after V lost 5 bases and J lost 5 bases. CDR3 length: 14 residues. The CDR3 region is CASSPTGVRTEAFF. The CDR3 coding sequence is TGTGCCAGCAGCCCGACAGGGGTGAGGACTGAAGCTTTCTTT.